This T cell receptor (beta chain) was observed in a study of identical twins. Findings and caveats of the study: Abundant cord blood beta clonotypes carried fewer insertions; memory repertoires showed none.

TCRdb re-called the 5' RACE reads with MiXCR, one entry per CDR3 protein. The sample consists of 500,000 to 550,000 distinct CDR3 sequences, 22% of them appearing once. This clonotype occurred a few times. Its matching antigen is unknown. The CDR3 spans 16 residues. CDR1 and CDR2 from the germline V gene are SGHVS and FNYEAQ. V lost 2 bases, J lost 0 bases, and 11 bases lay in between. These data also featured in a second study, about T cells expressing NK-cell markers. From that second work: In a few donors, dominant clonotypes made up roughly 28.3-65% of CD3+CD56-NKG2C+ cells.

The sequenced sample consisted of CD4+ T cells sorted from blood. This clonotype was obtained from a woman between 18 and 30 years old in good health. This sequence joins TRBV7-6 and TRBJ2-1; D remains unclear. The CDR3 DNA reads TGTGCCAGCAGCTTATGGCAGTCCCGCTCCTACAATGAGCAGTTCTTC. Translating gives CASSLWQSRSYNEQFF.